A selection of T cell receptor beta chains follows, all from one sample in a study of T cells in Graves' hyperthyroidism and ophthalmopathy. MiXCR was run by TCRdb on the multiplex PCR reads, yielding one entry per CDR3 protein. The sample shows roughly 100,000 distinct CDR3 sequences, approximately 50% of them seen only once. Sequenced material: blood. Receptors originate from a middle-aged man with Graves' hyperthyroidism. The CDR3 runs from the conserved cysteine through the conserved F or W. A D gene is named only where the DNA matches it firmly. Expanded clones are given a class, and other clones once, few, many or no size at all.

v_call	d_call	clone_size	j_call	cdr3_nt	cdr3_aa
TRBV20-1	TRBD2	many	TRBJ2-1	TGCAGTGCTAGAGAAGTGACTAGCGGGGGATATGAGCAGTTCTTC	CSAREVTSGGYEQFF
TRBV6-2/TRBV6-3	TRBD1	many	TRBJ2-7	TGTGCCAGCAGTTACTCGACAGGGGGGAACGAGCAGTACTTC	CASSYSTGGNEQYF
TRBV19	-	many	TRBJ2-7	TGTGCCAGTAGTATTTTCGCGGTCGAAGGCTCCTACGAGCAGTACTTC	CASSIFAVEGSYEQYF
TRBV5-1	-	many	TRBJ2-1	TGCGCCAGCAGCCTAGTGATTAGCTCCTACAATGAGCAGTTCTTC	CASSLVISSYNEQFF
TRBV11-2	TRBD2	-	TRBJ2-3	TGTGCCAGCAGCTTACCTCTCGTGATAGCGGGAGGGTTCACAGATACGCAGTATTTT	CASSLPLVIAGGFTDTQYF
TRBV15	-	-	TRBJ2-5	TGTGCCACCAGCAGCCTTAATGGGCCAGAGACCCAGTACTTC	CATSSLNGPETQYF
TRBV11-2	TRBD1	many	TRBJ1-1	TGTGCCAGCAGCTCGGGACAGCTCACTGAAGCTTTCTTT	CASSSGQLTEAFF
TRBV20-1	-	many	TRBJ1-1	TGCAGTGCTAGAGCGTTATCGAACACTGAAGCTTTCTTT	CSARALSNTEAFF
TRBV9	-	many	TRBJ2-1	TGTGCCAGCAGCGGTGTAGGGCCCCCCAATGAGCAGTTCTTC	CASSGVGPPNEQFF
TRBV11-2	-	many	TRBJ2-6	TGTGCCAGCAGCCTCGGCGGGGCCAACGTCCTGACTTTC	CASSLGGANVLTF
TRBV20-1	TRBD1	-	TRBJ2-7	TGCAGTGCTCCGAAACAGGGGGACGAGCAGTACTTC	CSAPKQGDEQYF
TRBV2	-	-	TRBJ1-1	TGTGCCAGCAGTGAAGCGCGGGGGAGAAGCTCTGGGGCCAACGTCCTGACTGAAGCTTTCTTT	CASSEARGRSSGANVLTEAFF
TRBV20-1	TRBD1	-	TRBJ2-5	TGCAGTGCCCCGGGACAGATCGAGTACTTC	CSAPGQIEYF
TRBV5-1	TRBD1	many	TRBJ2-7	TGCGCCAGCAGCCCCGGGACAGGGTTTGGGGAGCAGTACTTC	CASSPGTGFGEQYF
TRBV2	-	-	TRBJ1-1	TGTGCCGGCGGTGAGGGGGAGGGCACTGAAGCTTTCTTT	CAGGEGEGTEAFF
TRBV7-2	-	-	TRBJ2-3	TGTGCCAGCAGCGCCAGGGGCGGAACAGATACGCAGTATTTT	CASSARGGTDTQYF
TRBV11-3	-	many	TRBJ2-3	TGTGCCAGCAGCTACGGTACGCAGTATTTT	CASSYGTQYF
TRBV6-5	TRBD2	many	TRBJ2-2	TGTGCCAGCACCCTCTGGACTAGCGGGATGGCCGGGGAGCTGTTTTTT	CASTLWTSGMAGELFF
TRBV6-4	TRBD2	many	TRBJ2-1	TGTGCTAGCAGTGACGGACTAGCGGGAGATGAGCAGTTCTTC	CASSDGLAGDEQFF
TRBV11-3	TRBD2	many	TRBJ2-3	TGTGCCAGCAGCTTCCGCGGGAGGTACCGGACAGATACGCAGTATTTT	CASSFRGRYRTDTQYF
TRBV7-2	TRBD2	many	TRBJ2-1	TGTGCCAGCAGCCCGTTGACTAGCGGGGGGGTAAATGAGCAGTTCTTC	CASSPLTSGGVNEQFF
TRBV28	TRBD1	-	TRBJ1-3	TGTGCCAGCAGCCGCTCTGGGACAGTTAGAGGAAACACCATATATTTT	CASSRSGTVRGNTIYF
TRBV19	TRBD1	many	TRBJ1-2	TGTGCCAGTAGTACCCAGGGGGCGCGGGGCTATGGCTACACCTTC	CASSTQGARGYGYTF
TRBV19	-	-	TRBJ2-1	TGTGCCAACTCACTCAGGGGAGGTTTGTATGAGCAGTTCTTC	CANSLRGGLYEQFF
TRBV6-1	TRBD2	few	TRBJ2-2	TGTGCCAGCAGTCCTAGCGGGAGAGGAAACACCGGGGAGCTGTTTTTT	CASSPSGRGNTGELFF
TRBV5-6	-	many	TRBJ2-3	TGTGCCAGCAGCTTGGGGAGGGTAGGAACAGATACGCAGTATTTT	CASSLGRVGTDTQYF
TRBV11-2	-	many	TRBJ2-3	TGTGCCAGCAGCTTATTTGGGACACCAAACACAGATACGCAGTATTTT	CASSLFGTPNTDTQYF
TRBV5-1	TRBD1	many	TRBJ1-1	TGCGCCAGCAGCTTGGGGGCAGGGGGCACTGAAGCTTTCTTT	CASSLGAGGTEAFF
TRBV7-7	-	-	TRBJ2-1	TGTGCTAGCAGCTTAGGGCGCACCTACAATGAGCAGTTCTTC	CASSLGRTYNEQFF
TRBV20-1	-	many	TRBJ1-1	TGCAGTGCTAGTTTAGGCCGGGAAGCTTTCTTT	CSASLGREAFF
TRBV12-3/TRBV12-4	TRBD2	few	TRBJ2-6	TGTGCCAGCAGTCACAGACTAGCGGGAGGCCCTACTGGGGCCAACGTCCTGACTTTC	CASSHRLAGGPTGANVLTF
TRBV9	-	-	TRBJ1-4	TGTGCCAGCAGCGAGGGGACTAGAAATGAAAAACTGTTTTTT	CASSEGTRNEKLFF
TRBV7-3	-	once	TRBJ2-2	TGTGCCAGCAAATGGGGGGAGAACACCGGGGAGCTGTTTTTT	CASKWGENTGELFF
TRBV5-1	-	many	TRBJ2-7	TGCGCCAGCAGCTTGGGACAGTTCTACGAGCAGTACTTC	CASSLGQFYEQYF
TRBV20-1	TRBD1	-	TRBJ2-7	TGCAGTGTCCCGACAGGGTCCTACGAGCAGTACTTC	CSVPTGSYEQYF
TRBV7-8	TRBD2	-	TRBJ2-7	TGTGCCAGCAGCCAGCGGGACGCGTACGAGCAGTACTTC	CASSQRDAYEQYF
TRBV9	-	many	TRBJ2-7	TGTGCCAGCAGCGCCACTCCCGGGGCCGGCGAGCAGTACTTC	CASSATPGAGEQYF
TRBV7-2	-	few	TRBJ2-1	TGTGCCAGCTCACCAGGGGCGCGGAATGAGCAGTTCTTC	CASSPGARNEQFF
TRBV4-1	-	-	TRBJ2-7	TGCGCCAGCAGCAAGGCGACCTGGGGCTACGAGCAGTGCTTC	CASSKATWGYEQCF
TRBV7-2	TRBD1	-	TRBJ1-2	TGTGCCAGCAGCTTACAGGGGGGCGTTGGCTACACCTTC	CASSLQGGVGYTF
TRBV6-6	-	-	TRBJ1-5	TGTGCCAGCAGTTACGAGACTGTGCGACTCCAGCATTTT	CASSYETVRLQHF
TRBV7-2	TRBD1	-	TRBJ2-6	TGTGCCAGCAGCAACCCCCGGGACAGGCAGTCCGTCCTGACTTTC	CASSNPRDRQSVLTF
TRBV7-2	-	many	TRBJ1-1	TGTGCCAGCAGCTTCCACCTGAACACTGAAGCTTTCTTT	CASSFHLNTEAFF
TRBV2	-	-	TRBJ1-5	TGTGCCAGCAGTGATCGGGACACCCTGTACGAGCATTTT	CASSDRDTLYEHF
TRBV6-1	-	many	TRBJ2-2	TGTGCCAGCAGTATGCAGGGGCGGAACACCGGGGAGCTGTTTTTT	CASSMQGRNTGELFF
TRBV30	TRBD1	few	TRBJ1-2	TGTGCCAGAGACCGGGACAGGTCGTCCTATGGCTACACCTTC	CARDRDRSSYGYTF
TRBV20-1	-	-	TRBJ2-5	TGCATTGCTCGAAAGGGACGAGAGACCCAGTACTTC	CIARKGRETQYF
TRBV5-1	-	many	TRBJ2-7	TGCGCCAGCAGCTTAGGTAGGGCCATCCCCTGCGAGCAGTACTTC	CASSLGRAIPCEQYF
TRBV7-2	TRBD1	-	TRBJ2-6	TGTGCCAGCAGCTTTCCGGGACAGGGGGCCAACGTCCTGACTTTC	CASSFPGQGANVLTF
TRBV6-1	TRBD1	many	TRBJ2-7	TGTGCCAGCAGTGGTCCGGGACAGGGATTCCACGAGCAGTACTTC	CASSGPGQGFHEQYF
TRBV6-1	-	many	TRBJ1-2	TGTGCCAGCAGTGAAGGCGGCACGCTTAACCATGGCTACACCTTC	CASSEGGTLNHGYTF
TRBV10-3	TRBD2	once	TRBJ2-5	TGTGCCATCAGTGAGCCGGGGAGGGGTGAGACCCAGTACTTC	CAISEPGRGETQYF
TRBV4-2	TRBD2	-	TRBJ2-3	TGTGCCAGCAGCCCAGGTTTGGTAGCGGGGACGGGGACAGATACGCAGTATTTT	CASSPGLVAGTGTDTQYF
TRBV7-6	TRBD2	-	TRBJ2-7	TGTGCCAGCAGCCGGACTAGCGGGAGGCTCTATTTTTCCTTC	CASSRTSGRLYFSF
TRBV12-3/TRBV12-4	TRBD1	many	TRBJ2-1	TGTGCCAGCAGTTTCCCCGGGACAGGAAACAATGAGCAGTTCTTC	CASSFPGTGNNEQFF
TRBV2	-	many	TRBJ1-3	TGTGCCAGCAGTGGCACGGGCTTGGCGAACACCATATATTTT	CASSGTGLANTIYF